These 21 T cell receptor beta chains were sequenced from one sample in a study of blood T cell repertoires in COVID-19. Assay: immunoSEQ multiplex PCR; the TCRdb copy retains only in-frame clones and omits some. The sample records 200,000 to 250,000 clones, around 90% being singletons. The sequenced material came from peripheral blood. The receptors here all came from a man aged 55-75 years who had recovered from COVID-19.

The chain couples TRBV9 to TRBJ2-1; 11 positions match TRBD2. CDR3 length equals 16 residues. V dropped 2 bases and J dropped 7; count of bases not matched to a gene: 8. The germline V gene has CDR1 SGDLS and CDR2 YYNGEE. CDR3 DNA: TGTGCCAGCAGCGTTGATAGCGGGGGGGCTTGGAATGAGCAGTTCTTC. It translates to CASSVDSGGAWNEQFF.

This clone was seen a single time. Here the CDR3 reads CASSEYRYSNQPQHF. The CDR3 bases are TGTGCCAGCAGTGAATACAGATATAGCAATCAGCCCCAGCATTTT. The chain links TRBV6-1 to TRBJ1-5; D gene unclear. CDR1 and CDR2 from the germline V gene are MNHNS and SASEGT. CDR3 length: 15 amino acids. Deletions cut 2 bases from V and 0 bases from J, with 8 bases between.

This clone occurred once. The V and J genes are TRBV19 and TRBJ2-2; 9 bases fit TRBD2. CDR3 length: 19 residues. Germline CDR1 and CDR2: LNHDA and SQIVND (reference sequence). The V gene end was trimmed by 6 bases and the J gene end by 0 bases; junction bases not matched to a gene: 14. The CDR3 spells CASRERGASAAANTGELFF. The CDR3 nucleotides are TGTGCCAGTAGGGAGCGGGGGGCTAGCGCGGCTGCGAACACCGGGGAGCTGTTTTTT.

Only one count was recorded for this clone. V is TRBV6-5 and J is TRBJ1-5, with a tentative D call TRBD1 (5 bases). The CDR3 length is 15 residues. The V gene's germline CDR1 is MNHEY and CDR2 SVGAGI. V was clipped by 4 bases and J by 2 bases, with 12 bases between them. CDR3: CASSFLSRGNQPQHF. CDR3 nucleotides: TGTGCCAGCAGTTTCCTCAGCAGGGGCAATCAGCCCCAGCATTTT.

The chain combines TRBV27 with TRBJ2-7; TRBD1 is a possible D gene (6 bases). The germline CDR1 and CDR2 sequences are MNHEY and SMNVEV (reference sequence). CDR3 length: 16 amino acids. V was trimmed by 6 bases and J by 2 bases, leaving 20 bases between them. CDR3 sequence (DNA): TGTGCCAGCAGCCAAGATCACAGGGCCTTTCCCTACGAGCAGTACTTC. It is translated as CASSQDHRAFPYEQYF.

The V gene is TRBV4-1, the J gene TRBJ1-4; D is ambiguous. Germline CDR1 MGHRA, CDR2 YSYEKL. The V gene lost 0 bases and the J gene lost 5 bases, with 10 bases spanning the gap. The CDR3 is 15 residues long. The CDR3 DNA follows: TGCGCCAGCAGCCAAGAGGGGAGGGAAAATGAAAAACTGTTTTTT. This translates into CASSQEGRENEKLFF.

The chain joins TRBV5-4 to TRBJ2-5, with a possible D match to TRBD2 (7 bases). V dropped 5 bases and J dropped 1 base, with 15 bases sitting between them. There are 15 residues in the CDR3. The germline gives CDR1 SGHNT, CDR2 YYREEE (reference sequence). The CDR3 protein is CASRVGGGSQETQYF. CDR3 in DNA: TGTGCCAGCAGGGTTGGGGGGGGCAGCCAAGAGACCCAGTACTTC.

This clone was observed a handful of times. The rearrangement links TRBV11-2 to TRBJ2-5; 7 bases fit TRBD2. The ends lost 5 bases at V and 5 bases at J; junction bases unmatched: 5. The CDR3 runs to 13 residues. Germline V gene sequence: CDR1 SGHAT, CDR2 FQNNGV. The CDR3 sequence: CASSLGGLETQYF. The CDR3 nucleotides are TGTGCCAGCAGCCTGGGGGGGTTGGAGACCCAGTACTTC.

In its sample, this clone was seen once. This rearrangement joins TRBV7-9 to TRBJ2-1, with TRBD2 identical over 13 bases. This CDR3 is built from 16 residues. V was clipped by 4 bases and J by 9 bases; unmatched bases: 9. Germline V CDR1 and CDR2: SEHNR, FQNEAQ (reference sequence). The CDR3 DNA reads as TGTGCCAGCAGCTCATCACTAGCGGGGGGGTTCAGTGAGCAGTTCTTC. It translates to CASSSSLAGGFSEQFF.

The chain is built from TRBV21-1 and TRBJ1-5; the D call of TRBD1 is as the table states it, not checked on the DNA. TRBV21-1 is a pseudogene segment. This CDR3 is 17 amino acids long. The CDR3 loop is CASSKEVRNYSNQPQHF. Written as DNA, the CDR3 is TGTGCCAGCAGCAAAGAGGTCAGGAATTATAGCAATCAGCCCCAGCATTTT.

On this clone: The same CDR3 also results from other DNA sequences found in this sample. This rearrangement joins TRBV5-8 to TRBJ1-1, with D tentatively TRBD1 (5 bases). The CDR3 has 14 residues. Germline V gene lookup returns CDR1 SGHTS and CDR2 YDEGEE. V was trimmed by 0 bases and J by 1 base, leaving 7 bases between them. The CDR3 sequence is CASSLGRGNTEAFF. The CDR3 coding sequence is TGTGCCAGCAGCTTGGGTAGGGGGAACACTGAAGCTTTCTTT.

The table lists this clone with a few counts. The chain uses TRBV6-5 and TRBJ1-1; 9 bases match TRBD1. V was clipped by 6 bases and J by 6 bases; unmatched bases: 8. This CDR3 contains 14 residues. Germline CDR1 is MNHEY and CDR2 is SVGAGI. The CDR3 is CASRLTGGLSEAFF. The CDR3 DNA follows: TGTGCCAGCAGGCTTACAGGGGGCCTCTCTGAAGCTTTCTTT.

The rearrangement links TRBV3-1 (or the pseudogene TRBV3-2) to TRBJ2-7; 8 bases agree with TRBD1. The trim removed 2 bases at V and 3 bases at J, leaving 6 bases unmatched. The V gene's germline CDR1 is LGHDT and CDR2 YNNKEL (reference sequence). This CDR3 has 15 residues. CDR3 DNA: TGTGCCAGCAGCCAACCGCAGGGGGCGCGCTACGAGCAGTACTTC. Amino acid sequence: CASSQPQGARYEQYF.

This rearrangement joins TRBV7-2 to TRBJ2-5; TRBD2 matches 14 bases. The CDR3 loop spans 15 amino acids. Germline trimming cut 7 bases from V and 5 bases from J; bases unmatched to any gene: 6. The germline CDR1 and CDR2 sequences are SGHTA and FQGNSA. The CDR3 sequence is CASNQGLAGVETQYF. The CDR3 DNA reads TGTGCCAGCAACCAGGGACTAGCGGGAGTTGAGACCCAGTACTTC.

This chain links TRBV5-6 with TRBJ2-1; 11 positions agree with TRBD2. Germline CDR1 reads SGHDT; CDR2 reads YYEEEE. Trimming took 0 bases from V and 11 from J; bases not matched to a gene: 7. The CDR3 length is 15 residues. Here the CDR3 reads CASSLALAGGDQQFF. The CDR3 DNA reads TGTGCCAGCAGCTTGGCGCTAGCGGGAGGAGACCAGCAGTTCTTC.

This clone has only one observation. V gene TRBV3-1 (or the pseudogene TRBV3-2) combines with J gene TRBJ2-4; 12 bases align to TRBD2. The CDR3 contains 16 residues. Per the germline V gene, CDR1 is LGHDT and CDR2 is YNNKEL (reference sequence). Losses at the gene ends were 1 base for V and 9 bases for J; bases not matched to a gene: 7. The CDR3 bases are TGTGCCAGCAGCCAAGGGCTAGCGGGAGGGCCGGGCATTCAGTACTTC. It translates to CASSQGLAGGPGIQYF.

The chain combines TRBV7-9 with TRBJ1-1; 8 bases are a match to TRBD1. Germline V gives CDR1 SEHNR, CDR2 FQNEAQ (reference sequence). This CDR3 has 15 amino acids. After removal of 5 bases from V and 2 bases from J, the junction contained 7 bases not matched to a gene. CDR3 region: CASSPGDRTNTEAFF. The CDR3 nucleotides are TGTGCCAGCAGCCCGGGGGACAGGACCAACACTGAAGCTTTCTTT. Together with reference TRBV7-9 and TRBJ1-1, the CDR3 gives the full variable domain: DTGVSQNPRHKITKRGQNVTFRCDPISEHNRLYWYRQTLGQGPEFLTYFQNEAQLEKSRLLSDRFSAERPKGSFSTLEIQRTEQGDSAMYLCASSPGDRTNTEAFFGQGTRLTVV.

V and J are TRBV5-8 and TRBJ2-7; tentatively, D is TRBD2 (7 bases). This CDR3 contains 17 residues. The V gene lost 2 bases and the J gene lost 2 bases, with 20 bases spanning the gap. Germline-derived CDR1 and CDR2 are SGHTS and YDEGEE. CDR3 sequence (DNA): TGTGCCAGCAGCTTCGCCAAGTACGGGGGGCCCCCCTACGAGCAGTACTTC. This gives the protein CASSFAKYGGPPYEQYF.

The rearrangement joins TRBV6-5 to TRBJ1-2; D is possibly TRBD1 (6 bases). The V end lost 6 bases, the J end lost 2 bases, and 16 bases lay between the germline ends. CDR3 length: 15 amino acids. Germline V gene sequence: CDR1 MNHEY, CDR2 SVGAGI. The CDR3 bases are TGTGCCAGCAGAAAGGGGGTTGTGAAAAACTATGGCTACACCTTC. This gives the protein CASRKGVVKNYGYTF.

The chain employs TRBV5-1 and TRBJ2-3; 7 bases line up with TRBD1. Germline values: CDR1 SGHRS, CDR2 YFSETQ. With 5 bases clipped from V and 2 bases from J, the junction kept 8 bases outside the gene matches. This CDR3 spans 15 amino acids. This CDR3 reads CASSPRTGTTDTQYF. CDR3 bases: TGCGCCAGCAGTCCACGGACAGGCACCACAGATACGCAGTATTTT.

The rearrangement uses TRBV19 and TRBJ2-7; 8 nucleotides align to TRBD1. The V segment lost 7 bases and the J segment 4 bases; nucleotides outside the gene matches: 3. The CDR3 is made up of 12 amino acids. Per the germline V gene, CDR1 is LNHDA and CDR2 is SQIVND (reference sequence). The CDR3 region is CASTNRGYEQYF. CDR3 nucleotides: TGTGCCAGTACAAACAGGGGGTACGAGCAGTACTTC.